The 9 T cell receptor beta chains below come from one sample, sequenced in a study of blood T cell repertoires in COVID-19. Clones were sequenced by immunoSEQ multiplex PCR, and TCRdb holds only the in-frame ones, with some missing. The sample carries under 450,000 clones, roughly 87% recorded once. The material sequenced was PBMCs or T cells enriched from blood (not recorded which). The receptor source for this set is a woman under 40 who had recovered from COVID-19.

This clone showed up just once. The V gene is TRBV4-1, the J gene TRBJ2-3; D not certain. The CDR3 has 16 residues. CDR1 and CDR2 (germline): MGHRA, YSYEKL. Trimming removed 0 bases at V and 0 bases at J, with 10 bases between. CDR3 region: CASSQENLPSTDTQYF. The CDR3 coding sequence is TGCGCCAGCAGCCAAGAGAATCTACCTAGCACAGATACGCAGTATTTT.

The J gene is TRBJ2-3, the V gene TRBV7-9; 14 bases line up with TRBD2. The junction had 8 bases not matched to a gene; V was cut back by 4 bases and J by 2 bases. The CDR3 length is 18 residues. From germline, CDR1 is SEHNR and CDR2 FQNEAQ (reference sequence). This CDR3 is CASSSPGLAGVHTDTQYF. CDR3 bases: TGTGCCAGCAGCTCGCCGGGACTAGCGGGGGTCCACACAGATACGCAGTATTTT.

The V call is TRBV19, the J call TRBJ1-1; D remains ambiguous. Germline-derived CDR1 and CDR2 are LNHDA and SQIVND (reference sequence). This CDR3 is built from 13 residues. Trimming took 10 bases from V and 2 from J, leaving 14 bases between them. CDR3 DNA sequence: TGTGCCACCAGACCTCCGGGTAACACTGAAGCTTTCTTT. It translates to CATRPPGNTEAFF.

The chain uses TRBV30 and TRBJ2-3, with 11 positions matching TRBD2. Germline CDR1 GTSNPN, CDR2 SVGIG (reference sequence). V was clipped by 2 bases and J by 4 bases; unmatched bases: 5. CDR3 length equals 15 residues. CDR3 region: CAWSLAGGMADTQYF. DNA of the CDR3: TGTGCCTGGAGTCTAGCGGGGGGAATGGCAGATACGCAGTATTTT.

The V gene is TRBV5-1, the J gene TRBJ1-4, with 9 bases identical to TRBD1. Germline-derived CDR1 and CDR2 are SGHRS and YFSETQ. This CDR3 is built from 16 residues. V dropped 0 bases and J dropped 4; count of bases not matched to a gene: 4. The CDR3, as DNA: TGCGCCAGCAGCTTGGGACAGGGGGTACTTAATGAAAAACTGTTTTTT. Protein: CASSLGQGVLNEKLFF.

The chain recombines TRBV9 with TRBJ2-6; 10 bases line up with TRBD1. The V gene end was trimmed by 0 bases and the J gene end by 3 bases; junction bases not matched to a gene: 6. The CDR3 totals 18 residues. Germline CDR1 SGDLS, CDR2 YYNGEE. CDR3 protein: CASSVGGQGSFGANVLTF. The CDR3 region has the DNA TGTGCCAGCAGCGTAGGGGGACAGGGGTCTTTTGGGGCCAACGTCCTGACTTTC. Full variable domain (outside the CDR3, taken from reference TRBV9 and TRBJ2-6): DSGVTQTPKHLITATGQRVTLRCSPRSGDLSVYWYQQSLDQGLQFLIQYYNGEERAKGNILERFSAQQFPDLHSELNLSSLELGDSALYFCASSVGGQGSFGANVLTFGAGSRLTVL.

The rearrangement uses TRBV19 and TRBJ1-1; the match to TRBD1 covers 10 bases. V dropped 4 bases and J dropped 4; count of bases not matched to a gene: 6. The V gene's germline CDR1 is LNHDA and CDR2 SQIVND (reference sequence). The CDR3 extends over 15 amino acids. The CDR3 loop reads CASSTAGQGVTEAFF. CDR3 in DNA: TGTGCCAGTAGTACGGCCGGACAGGGGGTCACTGAAGCTTTCTTT.

The CDR3 is CASSFGESYEQYF. The CDR3 DNA follows: TGTGCCAGCAGTTTTGGGGAGTCCTACGAGCAGTACTTC. The gene calls are TRBV12-3 or TRBV12-4 and TRBJ2-7, with a possible D match to TRBD2 (5 bases). The CDR3 totals 13 residues. Trimming took 3 bases from V and 1 from J, leaving 7 bases between them.

V and J are TRBV27 and TRBJ1-3; 10 bases are a match to TRBD1. V lost 6 bases and J lost 4; bases outside the gene matches: 6. The V gene's germline CDR1 is MNHEY and CDR2 SMNVEV (reference sequence). The CDR3 totals 15 residues. The CDR3, as DNA: TGTGCCAGCAGCCTGACAGGGGGCGCAGGAAACACCATATATTTT. Translated: CASSLTGGAGNTIYF.